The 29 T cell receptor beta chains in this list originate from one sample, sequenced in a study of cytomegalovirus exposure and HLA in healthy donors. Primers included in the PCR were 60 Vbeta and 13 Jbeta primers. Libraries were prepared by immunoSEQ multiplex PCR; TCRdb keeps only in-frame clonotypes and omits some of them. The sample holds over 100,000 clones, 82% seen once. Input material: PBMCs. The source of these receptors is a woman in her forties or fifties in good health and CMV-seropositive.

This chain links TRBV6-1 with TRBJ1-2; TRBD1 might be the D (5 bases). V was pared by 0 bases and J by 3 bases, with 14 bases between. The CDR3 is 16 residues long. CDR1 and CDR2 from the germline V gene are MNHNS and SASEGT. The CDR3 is CASSEAPRRGDYGYTF. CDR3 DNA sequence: TGTGCCAGCAGTGAAGCCCCGCGCCGGGGGGACTATGGCTACACCTTC.

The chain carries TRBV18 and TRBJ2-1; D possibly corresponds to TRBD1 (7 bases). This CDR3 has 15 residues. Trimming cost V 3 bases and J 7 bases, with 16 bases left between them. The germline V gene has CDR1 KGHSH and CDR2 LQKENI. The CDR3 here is CASSPQAGGRNEQFF. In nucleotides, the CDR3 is TGTGCCAGCTCACCCCAGGCAGGGGGGAGGAATGAGCAGTTCTTC.

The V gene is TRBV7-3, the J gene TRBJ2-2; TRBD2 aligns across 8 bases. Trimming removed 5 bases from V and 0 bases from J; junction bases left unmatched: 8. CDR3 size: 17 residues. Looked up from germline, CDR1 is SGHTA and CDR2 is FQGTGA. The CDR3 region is CASSPPGGGSNTGELFF. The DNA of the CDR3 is TGTGCCAGCAGCCCGCCGGGGGGGGGATCGAACACCGGGGAGCTGTTTTTT.

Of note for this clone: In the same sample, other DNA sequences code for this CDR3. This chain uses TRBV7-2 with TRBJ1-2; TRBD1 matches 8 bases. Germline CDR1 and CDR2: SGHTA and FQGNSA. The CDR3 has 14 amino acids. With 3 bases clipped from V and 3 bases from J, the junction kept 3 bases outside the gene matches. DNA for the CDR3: TGTGCCAGCAGCTTTTTACAGGGGGACTATGGCTACACCTTC. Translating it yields CASSFLQGDYGYTF.

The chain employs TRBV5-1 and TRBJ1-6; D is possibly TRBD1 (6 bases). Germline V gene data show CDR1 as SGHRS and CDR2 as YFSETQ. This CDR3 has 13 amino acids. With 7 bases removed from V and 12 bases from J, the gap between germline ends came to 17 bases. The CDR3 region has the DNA TGCGCCAGCTCCGTAGGGACATTGGAACCCCTCCACTTT. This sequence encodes CASSVGTLEPLHF.

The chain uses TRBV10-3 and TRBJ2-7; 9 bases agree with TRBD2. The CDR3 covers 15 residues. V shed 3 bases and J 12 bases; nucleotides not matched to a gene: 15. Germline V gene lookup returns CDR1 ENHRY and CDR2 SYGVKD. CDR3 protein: CAISDSGLAGYLLYF. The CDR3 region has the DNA TGTGCCATCAGTGACAGTGGGCTAGCGGGGTATCTCTTGTACTTC.

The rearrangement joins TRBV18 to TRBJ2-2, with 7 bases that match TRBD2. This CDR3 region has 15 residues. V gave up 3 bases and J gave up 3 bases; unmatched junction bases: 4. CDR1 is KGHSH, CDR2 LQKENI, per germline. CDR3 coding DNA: TGTGCCAGCTCACCTGCGCTAGCGGACACCGGGGAGCTGTTTTTT. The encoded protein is CASSPALADTGELFF.

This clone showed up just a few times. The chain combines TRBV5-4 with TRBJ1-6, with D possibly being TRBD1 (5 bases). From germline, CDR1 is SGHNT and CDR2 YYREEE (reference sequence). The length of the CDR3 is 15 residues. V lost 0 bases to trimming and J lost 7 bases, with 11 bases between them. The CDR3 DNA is TGTGCCAGCAGCTTGGCCTTAGGGGTAAATTCACCCCTCCACTTT. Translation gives CASSLALGVNSPLHF.

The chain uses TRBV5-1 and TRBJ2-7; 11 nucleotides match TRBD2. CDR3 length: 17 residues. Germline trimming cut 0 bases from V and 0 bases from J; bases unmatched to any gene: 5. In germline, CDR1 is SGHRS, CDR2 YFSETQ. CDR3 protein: CASSLGPSGRYSYEQYF. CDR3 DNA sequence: TGCGCCAGCAGCTTGGGGCCTAGCGGGAGGTACTCCTACGAGCAGTACTTC. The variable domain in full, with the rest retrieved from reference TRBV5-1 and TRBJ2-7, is KAGVTQTPRYLIKTRGQQVTLSCSPISGHRSVSWYQQTPGQGLQFLFEYFSETQRNKGNFPGRFSGRQFSNSRSEMNVSTLELGDSALYLCASSLGPSGRYSYEQYFGPGTRLTVT.

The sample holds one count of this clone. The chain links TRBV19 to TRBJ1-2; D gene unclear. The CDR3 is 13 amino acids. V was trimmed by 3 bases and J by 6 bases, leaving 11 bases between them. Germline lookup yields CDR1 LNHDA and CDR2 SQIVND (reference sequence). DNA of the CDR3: TGTGCCAGTAGTATGGCGGCGTGGGATGGCTACACCTTC. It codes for CASSMAAWDGYTF.

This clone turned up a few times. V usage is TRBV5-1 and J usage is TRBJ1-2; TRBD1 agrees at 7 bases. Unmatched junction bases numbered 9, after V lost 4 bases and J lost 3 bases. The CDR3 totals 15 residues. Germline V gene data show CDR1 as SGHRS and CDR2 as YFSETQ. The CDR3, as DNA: TGCGCCAGCAGCACGCGGAGGGGGCCCGACTATGGCTACACCTTC. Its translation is CASSTRRGPDYGYTF. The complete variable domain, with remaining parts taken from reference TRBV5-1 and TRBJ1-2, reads KAGVTQTPRYLIKTRGQQVTLSCSPISGHRSVSWYQQTPGQGLQFLFEYFSETQRNKGNFPGRFSGRQFSNSRSEMNVSTLELGDSALYLCASSTRRGPDYGYTFGSGTRLTVV.

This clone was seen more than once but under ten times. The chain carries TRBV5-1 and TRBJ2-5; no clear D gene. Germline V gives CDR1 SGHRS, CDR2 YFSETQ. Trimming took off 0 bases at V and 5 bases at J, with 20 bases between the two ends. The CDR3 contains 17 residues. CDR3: CASSLGGGLGIGETQYF. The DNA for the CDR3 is TGCGCCAGCAGCTTGGGAGGCGGATTAGGCATCGGGGAGACCCAGTACTTC.

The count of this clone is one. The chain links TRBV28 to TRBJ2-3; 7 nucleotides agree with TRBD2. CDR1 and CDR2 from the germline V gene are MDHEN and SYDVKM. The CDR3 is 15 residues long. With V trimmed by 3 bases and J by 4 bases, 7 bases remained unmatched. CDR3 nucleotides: TGTGCCAGCAGTTTCGCGGGAGAGTCTGCAGATACGCAGTATTTT. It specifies CASSFAGESADTQYF.

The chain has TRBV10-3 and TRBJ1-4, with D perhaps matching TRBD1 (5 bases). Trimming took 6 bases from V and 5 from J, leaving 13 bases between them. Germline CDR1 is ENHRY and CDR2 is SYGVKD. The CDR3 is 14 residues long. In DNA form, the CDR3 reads TGTGCCATCAGATCGGACGGGGGAAATGAAAAACTGTTTTTT. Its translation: CAIRSDGGNEKLFF.

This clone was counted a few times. CDR3 sequence: CASSYGGRASYNEQFF. CDR3 DNA: TGCGCCAGCAGCTACGGGGGGAGGGCCTCATACAATGAGCAGTTCTTC. V is TRBV5-1 and J is TRBJ2-1; 7 bases fit TRBD2. Trimming cost V 3 bases and J 4 bases; bases outside gene matches: 10. Germline V lookup: CDR1 SGHRS, CDR2 YFSETQ. The CDR3 has 16 residues. The variable domain in full, completed from reference TRBV5-1 and TRBJ2-1, reads KAGVTQTPRYLIKTRGQQVTLSCSPISGHRSVSWYQQTPGQGLQFLFEYFSETQRNKGNFPGRFSGRQFSNSRSEMNVSTLELGDSALYLCASSYGGRASYNEQFFGPGTRLTVL.

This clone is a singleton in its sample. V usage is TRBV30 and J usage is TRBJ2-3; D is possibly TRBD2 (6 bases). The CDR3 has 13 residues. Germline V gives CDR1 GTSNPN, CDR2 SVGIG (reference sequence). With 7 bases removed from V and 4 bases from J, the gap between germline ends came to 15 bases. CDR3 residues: CALRDGAADTQYF. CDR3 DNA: TGTGCCTTGCGGGATGGGGCCGCAGATACGCAGTATTTT.

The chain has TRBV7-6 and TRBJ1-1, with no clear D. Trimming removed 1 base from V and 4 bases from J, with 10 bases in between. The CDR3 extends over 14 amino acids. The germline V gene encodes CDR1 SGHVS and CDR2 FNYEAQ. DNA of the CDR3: TGTGCCAGCAGCTTAGGACCGCTAGGCACTGAAGCTTTCTTT. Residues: CASSLGPLGTEAFF.

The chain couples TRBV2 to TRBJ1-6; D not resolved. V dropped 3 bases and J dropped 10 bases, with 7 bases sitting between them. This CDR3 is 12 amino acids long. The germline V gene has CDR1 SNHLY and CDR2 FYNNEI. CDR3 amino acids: CASSETESPLHF. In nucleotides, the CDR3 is TGTGCCAGCAGTGAGACGGAGTCACCCCTCCACTTT.

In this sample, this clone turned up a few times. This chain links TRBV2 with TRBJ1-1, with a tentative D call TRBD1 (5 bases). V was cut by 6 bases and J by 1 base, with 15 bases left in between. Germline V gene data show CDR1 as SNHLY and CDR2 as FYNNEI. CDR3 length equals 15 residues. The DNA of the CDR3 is TGTGCCAGCAGACCAACTTGGGGGGGGAACACTGAAGCTTTCTTT. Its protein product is CASRPTWGGNTEAFF.

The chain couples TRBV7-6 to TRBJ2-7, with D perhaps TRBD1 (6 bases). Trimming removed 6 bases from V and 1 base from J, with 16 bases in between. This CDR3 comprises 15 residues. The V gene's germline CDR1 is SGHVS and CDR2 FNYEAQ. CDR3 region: CASSYRQDASYEQYF. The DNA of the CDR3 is TGTGCCAGCAGTTACCGACAGGATGCTTCCTACGAGCAGTACTTC.

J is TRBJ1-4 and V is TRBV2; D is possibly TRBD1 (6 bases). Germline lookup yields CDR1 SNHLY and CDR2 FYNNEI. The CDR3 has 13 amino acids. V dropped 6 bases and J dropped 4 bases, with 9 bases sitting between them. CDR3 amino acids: CASRRTVNEKLFF. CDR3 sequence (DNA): TGTGCCAGCAGGCGGACAGTTAATGAAAAACTGTTTTTT.

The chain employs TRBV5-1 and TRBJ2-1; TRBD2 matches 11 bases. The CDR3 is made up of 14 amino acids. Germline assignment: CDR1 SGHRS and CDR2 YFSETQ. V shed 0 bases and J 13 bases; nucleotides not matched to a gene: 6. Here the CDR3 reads CASSLGLAGSIQFF. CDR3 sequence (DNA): TGCGCCAGCAGCTTGGGACTAGCGGGGAGTATCCAGTTCTTC. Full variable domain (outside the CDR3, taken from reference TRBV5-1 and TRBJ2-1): KAGVTQTPRYLIKTRGQQVTLSCSPISGHRSVSWYQQTPGQGLQFLFEYFSETQRNKGNFPGRFSGRQFSNSRSEMNVSTLELGDSALYLCASSLGLAGSIQFFGPGTRLTVL.

CDR3 in DNA: TGCAGCGTTGAAGGCGGAGGCGGGAGTACAGAGACCCAGTACTTC. Amino acids: CSVEGGGGSTETQYF. The chain is built from TRBV29-1 and TRBJ2-5, with 7 bases matching TRBD2. This CDR3 contains 15 residues. V lost 1 base, J lost 4 bases, and 9 bases stayed unmatched. In germline, CDR1 is SQVTM, CDR2 ANQGSEA.

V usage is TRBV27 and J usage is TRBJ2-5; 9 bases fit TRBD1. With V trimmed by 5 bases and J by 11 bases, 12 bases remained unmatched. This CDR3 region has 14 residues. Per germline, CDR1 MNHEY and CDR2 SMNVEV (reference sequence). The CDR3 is CASSPGQGRREQYF. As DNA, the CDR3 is TGTGCCAGCAGTCCGGGACAGGGCCGTAGGGAGCAGTACTTC.

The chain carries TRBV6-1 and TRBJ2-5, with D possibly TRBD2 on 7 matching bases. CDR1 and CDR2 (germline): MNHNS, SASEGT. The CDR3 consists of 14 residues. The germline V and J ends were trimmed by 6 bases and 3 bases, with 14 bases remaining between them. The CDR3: CASSLRGAEETQYF. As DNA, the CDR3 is TGTGCCAGCAGCTTACGGGGGGCCGAAGAGACCCAGTACTTC.

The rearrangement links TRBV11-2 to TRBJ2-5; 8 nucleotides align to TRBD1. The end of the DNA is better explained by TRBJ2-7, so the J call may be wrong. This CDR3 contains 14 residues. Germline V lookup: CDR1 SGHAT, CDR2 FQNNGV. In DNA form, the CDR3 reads TGTGCCAGCAGCTTATCGGGACAGGTAGGCGAGCAGTACTTC. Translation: CASSLSGQVGEQYF.

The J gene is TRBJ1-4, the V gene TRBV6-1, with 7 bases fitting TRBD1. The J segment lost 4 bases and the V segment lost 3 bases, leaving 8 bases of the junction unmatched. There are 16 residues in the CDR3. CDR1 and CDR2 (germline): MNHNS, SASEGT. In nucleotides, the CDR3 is TGTGCCAGCAGTGACAGGGGGTGGGCCGGTAATGAAAAACTGTTTTTT. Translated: CASSDRGWAGNEKLFF.

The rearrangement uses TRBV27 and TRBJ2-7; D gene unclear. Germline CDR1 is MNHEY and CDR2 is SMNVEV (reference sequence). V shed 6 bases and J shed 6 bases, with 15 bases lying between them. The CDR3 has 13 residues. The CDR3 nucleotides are TGTGCCAGCAGCGTAAGCCCTTTTGGCGAGCAGTACTTC. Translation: CASSVSPFGEQYF.

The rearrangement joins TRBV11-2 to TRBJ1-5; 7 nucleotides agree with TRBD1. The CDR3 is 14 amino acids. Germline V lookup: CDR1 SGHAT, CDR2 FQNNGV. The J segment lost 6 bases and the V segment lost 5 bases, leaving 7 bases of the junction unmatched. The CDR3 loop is CASSHTGAGQPQHF. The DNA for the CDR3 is TGTGCCAGCAGCCACACAGGGGCAGGTCAGCCCCAGCATTTT.